The rows below give T cell receptor beta chains drawn from one sample of a study of blood T cell repertoires in COVID-19. The protocol was immunoSEQ multiplex PCR, while the TCRdb copy is restricted to in-frame clones and leaves out a portion. Of about 87,000 clones in the sample, approximately 85% are singletons; the top ten hold approximately 3%. Source material: peripheral blood. These receptors all stem from an elderly woman with COVID-19, enrolled during active disease. Each CDR3 is given with its conserved first and last residue. The D gene is left open where the match is weak. Clone size is shown for a subset of rows, as once, few, many or a class of expanded clone.

V: TRBV10-3; D: .; J: TRBJ1-2; size: .; CDR3: CAISNQGNHYGYTF; DNA: TGTGCCATCAGCAACCAGGGGAATCACTATGGCTACACCTTC
V: TRBV6-2/TRBV6-3; D: TRBD2; J: TRBJ2-1; size: .; CDR3: CASSYSGSGRYNEQFF; DNA: TGTGCCAGCAGTTACTCCGGTAGCGGGAGGTACAATGAGCAGTTCTTC
V: TRBV6-2/TRBV6-3; D: .; J: TRBJ2-7; size: .; CDR3: CASSYFGQTTYEQYF; DNA: TGTGCCAGCAGTTACTTTGGACAGACTACCTACGAGCAGTACTTC
V: TRBV7-6; D: .; J: TRBJ2-1; size: .; CDR3: CASNAGSFSYNEQFF; DNA: TGTGCCAGCAACGCGGGCTCATTCTCCTACAATGAGCAGTTCTTC
V: TRBV9; D: .; J: TRBJ2-1; size: few; CDR3: CASSVDYLNEQFF; DNA: TGTGCCAGCAGCGTAGACTATTTGAATGAGCAGTTCTTC
V: TRBV5-6; D: TRBD2; J: TRBJ2-1; size: .; CDR3: CASSLFLAGGYNEQFF; DNA: TGTGCCAGCAGCTTGTTTCTAGCGGGGGGATACAATGAGCAGTTCTTC
V: TRBV21-1; D: .; J: TRBJ2-1; size: once; CDR3: CASSNLGVTGSYNEQFF; DNA: TGTGCCAGCAGCAACTTGGGGGTGACAGGTTCCTACAATGAGCAGTTCTTC
V: TRBV12-3/TRBV12-4; D: .; J: TRBJ1-2; size: .; CDR3: CASSRGYYGYTF; DNA: TGTGCCAGCAGTCGCGGCTACTATGGCTACACCTTC
V: TRBV30; D: .; J: TRBJ1-1; size: .; CDR3: CAWRKNRDSLEAFF; DNA: TGTGCCTGGAGGAAGAACCGGGACTCTCTTGAAGCTTTCTTT
V: TRBV2; D: .; J: TRBJ1-6; size: .; CDR3: CASSDQGPTSEYLHF; DNA: TGTGCCAGCAGTGATCAGGGTCCCACATCCGAGTACCTCCACTTT
V: TRBV9; D: .; J: TRBJ1-2; size: .; CDR3: CASSVGLRENYGYTF; DNA: TGTGCCAGCAGCGTAGGGCTGCGGGAGAACTATGGCTACACCTTC
V: TRBV10-3; D: .; J: TRBJ1-5; size: .; CDR3: CAISESEGNQPQHF; DNA: TGTGCCATCAGTGAGTCGGAGGGAAATCAGCCCCAGCATTTT
V: TRBV5-1; D: TRBD1; J: TRBJ1-1; size: .; CDR3: CASSLEDRKAFF; DNA: TGCGCCAGCAGCTTGGAGGACAGGAAAGCTTTCTTT
V: TRBV2; D: TRBD2; J: TRBJ2-3; size: .; CDR3: CASTPVGGAKDTQYF; DNA: TGTGCCAGCACCCCCGTCGGGGGGGCGAAAGATACGCAGTATTTT
V: TRBV5-1; D: .; J: TRBJ2-1; size: .; CDR3: CASSLTSSYNEQFF; DNA: TGCGCCAGCAGCTTGACTAGTTCCTACAATGAGCAGTTCTTC
V: TRBV28; D: TRBD1; J: TRBJ2-5; size: .; CDR3: CASSVPGQGYQETQYF; DNA: TGTGCCAGCAGTGTACCGGGACAGGGGTACCAAGAGACCCAGTACTTC
V: TRBV21-1; D: .; J: TRBJ1-2; size: .; CDR3: CASSKSEAHYGYTF; DNA: TGTGCCAGCAGCAAGAGCGAGGCGCACTATGGCTACACCTTC
V: TRBV24-1; D: TRBD1; J: TRBJ2-7; size: .; CDR3: CATGRDRGSQQYF; DNA: TGTGCCACCGGTCGGGACAGGGGTAGTCAGCAGTACTTC
V: TRBV6-5; D: TRBD1; J: TRBJ2-5; size: .; CDR3: CATRGGGETQYF; DNA: TGTGCCACCAGAGGGGGCGGGGAGACCCAGTACTTC
V: TRBV25-1; D: TRBD1; J: TRBJ1-2; size: .; CDR3: CASSGTGLGGYTF; DNA: TGTGCCAGCAGTGGGACAGGGTTAGGTGGCTACACCTTC
V: TRBV7-3; D: .; J: TRBJ1-2; size: once; CDR3: CASSLASGDGYTF; DNA: TGTGCCAGCAGCTTAGCGTCGGGTGATGGCTACACCTTC
V: TRBV11-2; D: .; J: TRBJ2-2; size: .; CDR3: CASSHTNTGELFF; DNA: TGTGCCAGCAGTCACACGAACACCGGGGAGCTGTTTTTT
V: TRBV5-6; D: TRBD1; J: TRBJ2-7; size: .; CDR3: CASSVIGQGLYPPYEQYF; DNA: TGTGCCAGCAGCGTAATCGGACAGGGCCTTTATCCCCCCTACGAGCAGTACTTC
V: TRBV11-3; D: .; J: TRBJ1-3; size: few; CDR3: CASSRGSGNTIYF; DNA: TGTGCCAGCAGCAGGGGCTCTGGAAACACCATATATTTT
V: TRBV6-4; D: TRBD1; J: TRBJ1-2; size: .; CDR3: CASSDPGTGFDGYTF; DNA: TGTGCCAGCAGTGACCCCGGGACAGGTTTCGATGGCTACACCTTC
V: TRBV7-9; D: TRBD1; J: TRBJ2-7; size: .; CDR3: CASSPGGRGYEQYF; DNA: TGTGCCAGCAGCCCAGGGGGCCGGGGCTACGAGCAGTACTTC
V: TRBV7-3; D: .; J: TRBJ2-3; size: .; CDR3: CASSSRGDTQYF; DNA: TGTGCCAGCAGCTCCCGGGGGGATACGCAGTATTTT
V: TRBV5-1; D: TRBD2; J: TRBJ2-2; size: .; CDR3: CASSRTSGDTGELFF; DNA: TGCGCCAGCAGCCGGACTAGCGGAGACACCGGGGAGCTGTTTTTT
V: TRBV18; D: .; J: TRBJ1-6; size: .; CDR3: CASSSGEGRIKSPLHF; DNA: TGTGCCAGCTCAAGCGGGGAGGGTCGAATAAAGTCACCCCTCCACTTT
V: TRBV18; D: .; J: TRBJ2-1; size: .; CDR3: CASSPFDTYNEQFF; DNA: TGTGCCAGCTCACCATTCGACACCTACAATGAGCAGTTCTTC
V: TRBV9; D: TRBD2; J: TRBJ2-1; size: once; CDR3: CASSVGSSGPTNEQFF; DNA: TGTGCCAGCAGCGTAGGGTCTAGCGGGCCCACCAATGAGCAGTTCTTC
V: TRBV27; D: .; J: TRBJ1-2; size: .; CDR3: CASRLFSEHGYTF; DNA: TGTGCCAGCAGGCTCTTCAGCGAACATGGCTACACCTTC
V: TRBV5-1; D: .; J: TRBJ2-3; size: .; CDR3: CASSIGTSTDTQYF; DNA: TGCGCCAGCAGCATTGGGACTAGCACAGATACGCAGTATTTT
V: TRBV5-1; D: .; J: TRBJ2-7; size: once; CDR3: CASSEVLWNSEQYF; DNA: TGCGCCAGCAGCGAAGTGTTATGGAACAGCGAGCAGTACTTC
V: TRBV6-2/TRBV6-3; D: TRBD2; J: TRBJ2-2; size: .; CDR3: CASSYPPGGYTGELFF; DNA: TGTGCCAGCAGTTACCCACCCGGGGGGTACACCGGGGAGCTGTTTTTT
V: TRBV11-1; D: .; J: TRBJ2-1; size: .; CDR3: CASSPELGKQFF; DNA: TGTGCCAGCAGCCCCGAGCTGGGCAAGCAGTTCTTC
V: TRBV5-4; D: .; J: TRBJ2-5; size: .; CDR3: CASSLGRGETQYF; DNA: TGTGCCAGCAGCTTGGGGAGAGGGGAGACCCAGTACTTC
V: TRBV5-1; D: TRBD1; J: TRBJ1-4; size: .; CDR3: CASSTTGGATNEKLFF; DNA: TGCGCCAGCAGCACGACAGGGGGGGCAACTAATGAAAAACTGTTTTTT
V: TRBV3-1/TRBV3-2; D: .; J: TRBJ2-1; size: .; CDR3: CASSQENLLINEQFF; DNA: TGTGCCAGCAGCCAAGAAAACCTACTAATCAATGAGCAGTTCTTC
V: TRBV7-9; D: .; J: TRBJ1-6; size: .; CDR3: CASSLAGGMLSPLHF; DNA: TGTGCCAGCAGCTTAGCGGGGGGAATGTTATCACCCCTCCACTTT
V: TRBV6-5; D: TRBD1; J: TRBJ1-1; size: .; CDR3: CASRGTGGNTEAFF; DNA: TGTGCCAGCAGAGGGACAGGGGGGAACACTGAAGCTTTCTTT
V: TRBV2; D: .; J: TRBJ2-2; size: .; CDR3: CATQRGGELFF; DNA: TGTGCCACCCAGCGAGGGGGGGAGCTGTTTTTT
V: TRBV11-2; D: .; J: TRBJ2-3; size: .; CDR3: CASSLVITDTQYF; DNA: TGTGCCAGCAGCTTAGTTATCACAGATACGCAGTATTTT
V: TRBV5-5; D: .; J: TRBJ2-3; size: .; CDR3: CASSQRALSTDTQYF; DNA: TGTGCCAGCAGTCAGCGGGCACTATCTACAGATACGCAGTATTTT
V: TRBV19; D: .; J: TRBJ2-2; size: .; CDR3: CASQIGHNTGELFF; DNA: TGTGCCAGTCAAATCGGACATAACACCGGGGAGCTGTTTTTT
V: TRBV10-3; D: .; J: TRBJ1-1; size: .; CDR3: CAIGRGRTSLNTEAFF; DNA: TGTGCCATCGGTAGGGGTAGGACAAGTTTGAACACTGAAGCTTTCTTT
V: TRBV7-3; D: TRBD2; J: TRBJ2-3; size: .; CDR3: CASSLRIGAGGGDTQYF; DNA: TGTGCCAGCAGCTTACGAATTGGGGCGGGAGGTGGAGATACGCAGTATTTT
V: TRBV2; D: TRBD2; J: TRBJ2-3; size: .; CDR3: CASSPTSSGDTQYF; DNA: TGTGCCAGCAGTCCGACTAGCTCGGGAGATACGCAGTATTTT
V: TRBV6-1; D: TRBD1; J: TRBJ1-5; size: .; CDR3: CASSDGQGYQPQHF; DNA: TGTGCCAGCAGTGACGGACAGGGCTATCAGCCCCAGCATTTT
V: TRBV27; D: TRBD1; J: TRBJ1-1; size: .; CDR3: CASSLGTGTEAFF; DNA: TGTGCCAGCAGTTTAGGGACAGGGACCGAAGCTTTCTTT
V: TRBV27; D: TRBD2; J: TRBJ2-7; size: once; CDR3: CASSLRLAGVGSTYEQYF; DNA: TGTGCCAGCAGTTTACGACTAGCGGGAGTAGGGTCGACCTACGAGCAGTACTTC
V: TRBV6-5; D: TRBD1; J: TRBJ2-7; size: .; CDR3: CASSYSGGAREQYF; DNA: TGTGCCAGCAGTTACTCAGGGGGCGCGCGGGAGCAGTACTTC
V: TRBV19; D: TRBD1; J: TRBJ2-2; size: few; CDR3: CASRMAGGTGELFF; DNA: TGTGCCAGTCGGATGGCAGGGGGCACCGGGGAGCTGTTTTTT
V: TRBV28; D: .; J: TRBJ2-7; size: once; CDR3: CASSSHVGQRHSGRVPYEQYF; DNA: TGTGCCAGCAGTTCCCATGTCGGACAGAGACATAGCGGGCGGGTGCCCTACGAGCAGTACTTC
V: TRBV12-3/TRBV12-4; D: .; J: TRBJ2-1; size: .; CDR3: CASSLSDSNEQFF; DNA: TGTGCCAGCAGTTTATCGGACTCTAATGAGCAGTTCTTC